Below, 18 T cell receptor beta chains from the same sample are listed, as sequenced in a study of blood T cells in healthy people across ages. Through a sample-barcoded 5' primer and a J-beta primer mix, a second PCR was run for roughly 6 to 11 cycles. From the 5' RACE reads, TCRdb called clonotypes with MiXCR, one entry per CDR3 protein. The profile shows under 2 million distinct CDR3 sequences, 30% to 35% of them singletons. The specimen sequenced was blood. Receptor source: a woman under 40 in good health.

This clonotype occurred a few times. The chain is built from TRBV10-3 and TRBJ2-1, with 9 bases aligning to TRBD2. The germline V gene has CDR1 ENHRY and CDR2 SYGVKD. Trimming at V came to 10 bases and at J to 9 bases, leaving 10 bases not matched to a gene. The CDR3 consists of 13 residues. The CDR3 reads CATAGTSSGEQFF. As DNA, the CDR3 is TGTGCCACCGCTGGGACTAGCTCCGGTGAGCAGTTCTTC.

The chain couples TRBV20-1 to TRBJ2-5; 14 bases fit TRBD2. The CDR3 runs 14 residues. Germline V gene data show CDR1 as DFQATT and CDR2 as SNEGSKA (reference sequence). V dropped 7 bases and J dropped 6; count of bases not matched to a gene: 7. The CDR3 nucleotides read TGCAGTGTCCGCGGACTAGCGGGGGGACAGACCCAGTACTTC. As protein: CSVRGLAGGQTQYF.

This sequence joins TRBV9 and TRBJ1-5; the D is unclear. CDR3 length: 15 residues. CDR1 and CDR2 from the germline V gene are SGDLS and YYNGEE. Trimming stripped 0 bases from V and 6 bases from J, with 13 bases between. DNA for the CDR3: TGTGCCAGCAGCGTAGGGACTTCTGATAGTCAGCCCCAGCATTTT. Protein: CASSVGTSDSQPQHF.

This clonotype was found a few times. This chain connects TRBV2 to TRBJ2-1; D call uncertain. CDR3 length equals 12 residues. The germline gives CDR1 SNHLY, CDR2 FYNNEI. The V end was cut by 6 bases, the J end by 4 bases, with 7 bases between. The CDR3 region is CASRGKYNEQFF. CDR3 in DNA: TGTGCCAGCAGGGGCAAGTACAATGAGCAGTTCTTC.

The chain uses TRBV7-3 and TRBJ2-3; 8 bases are a match to TRBD2. This CDR3 is 17 amino acids long. V lost 4 bases, J lost 2 bases, and 11 bases stayed unmatched. Germline V lookup: CDR1 SGHTA, CDR2 FQGTGA. Written as DNA, the CDR3 is TGTGCCAGCAGCTCCTATAAGCGGGGGTTCGACACAGATACGCAGTATTTT. Its protein product is CASSSYKRGFDTDTQYF.

The J gene is TRBJ1-1, the V gene TRBV28, with TRBD1 matching 7 bases. This CDR3 region has 15 residues. Germline V gene sequence: CDR1 MDHEN, CDR2 SYDVKM. The V segment lost 6 bases and the J segment 5 bases; nucleotides outside the gene matches: 12. CDR3 nucleotide sequence: TGTGCCAGCAGCCCAAAGGGAGGGGGCAGTACTGAAGCTTTCTTT. Its protein is CASSPKGGGSTEAFF.

This clonotype was recorded a few times. V usage is TRBV20-1 and J usage is TRBJ2-7; TRBD2 matches 7 bases. The germline gives CDR1 DFQATT, CDR2 SNEGSKA (reference sequence). The junction had 15 bases not matched to a gene; V was cut back by 3 bases and J by 4 bases. CDR3 length equals 16 residues. The CDR3 nucleotides read TGCAGTGCTAGTGACGTCCCGGGACTAAACTCTTACGAGCAGTACTTC. It specifies CSASDVPGLNSYEQYF.

J is TRBJ1-4 and V is TRBV20-1; perhaps TRBD1 as D (6 bases). CDR3 length: 14 residues. The V gene lost 4 bases and the J gene lost 8 bases, with 17 bases spanning the gap. CDR1 and CDR2 (germline): DFQATT, SNEGSKA (reference sequence). The CDR3 here is CSATAPGQPEKLFF. The CDR3 DNA is TGCAGTGCTACGGCTCCGGGACAACCAGAAAAACTGTTTTTT.

The rearrangement links TRBV30 to TRBJ2-7, with 7 nucleotides matching TRBD1. Germline CDR1 and CDR2: GTSNPN and SVGIG (reference sequence). This CDR3 region has 13 residues. With 3 bases clipped from V and 7 bases from J, the junction kept 9 bases outside the gene matches. The CDR3: CAWRDRSKVEQYF. The CDR3 nucleotides read TGTGCCTGGAGGGACAGGTCGAAGGTAGAGCAGTACTTC.

The chain couples TRBV20-1 to TRBJ1-1; TRBD1 might be the D (6 bases). CDR3 length: 13 amino acids. Trimming cost V 3 bases and J 3 bases, with 11 bases left between them. The V gene's germline CDR1 is DFQATT and CDR2 SNEGSKA (reference sequence). CDR3 DNA sequence: TGCAGTGCTAGGACCTCAGGGGACACTGAAGCTTTCTTT. Its protein is CSARTSGDTEAFF.

This clonotype was detected only a few times. This sequence joins TRBV4-1 and TRBJ2-7, with 15 nucleotides matching TRBD2. Germline values: CDR1 MGHRA, CDR2 YSYEKL. After removal of 6 bases from V and 4 bases from J, the junction contained 4 bases not matched to a gene. The CDR3 runs to 15 residues. The CDR3 here is CASRAGTSGGYEQYF. CDR3 bases: TGCGCCAGCAGAGCTGGGACTAGCGGGGGGTACGAGCAGTACTTC.

This chain uses TRBV1 with TRBJ1-4; the D segment call TRBD1 is taken from the table without a DNA check. TRBV1 is recorded as a pseudogene. This CDR3 is 15 amino acids long. The CDR3 coding sequence is TGCACCAGCAGCCAAGGAAGGGGGTGCAGTGACAAACTGTTTTTT. Translated: CTSSQGRGCSDKLFF.

The chain has TRBV12-3 or TRBV12-4 and TRBJ2-1; 11 bases are shared with TRBD2. The CDR3 has 12 amino acids. The V gene end was trimmed by 6 bases and the J gene end by 10 bases; junction bases not matched to a gene: 2. CDR3 residues: CASRGLAEEQFF. CDR3 nucleotide sequence: TGTGCCAGCAGGGGACTAGCGGAAGAGCAGTTCTTC.

This clonotype was seen only a few times. This chain links TRBV4-1 with TRBJ1-2; perhaps TRBD1 as D (6 bases). Germline values: CDR1 MGHRA, CDR2 YSYEKL. V was shortened by 3 bases and J by 4 bases, with 24 bases between the two germline ends. CDR3 length: 18 residues. The CDR3 DNA reads as TGCGCCAGCAGCCACCCCTTCCCGGGACACCAACTCACCTATGGCTACACCTTC. The encoded protein is CASSHPFPGHQLTYGYTF.

The J gene is TRBJ1-5, the V gene TRBV20-1; D gene unclear. The CDR3 is 18 amino acids. V lost 1 base and J lost 4, with 23 bases in between. Germline-derived CDR1 and CDR2 are DFQATT and SNEGSKA (reference sequence). This CDR3 reads CSARAQSLTWSTNQPQHF. CDR3 DNA sequence: TGCAGTGCTAGAGCACAGTCCCTCACGTGGAGCACGAATCAGCCCCAGCATTTT.

This sequence joins TRBV11-1 and TRBJ1-1, with TRBD1 identical over 8 bases. Germline CDR1 is SGHAT and CDR2 is FQDESV (reference sequence). J lost 4 bases, V lost 1 base, and 2 bases had no gene match. The CDR3 runs 14 residues. In DNA, the CDR3 is TGTGCCAGCAGCTTAGTGACAGGGGTCACTGAAGCTTTCTTT. Protein: CASSLVTGVTEAFF.

This chain uses TRBV4-1 with TRBJ2-3, with a weak D call TRBD2 (5 bases). Between the trimmed V and J ends, which lost 4 bases and 2 bases, there was a span of 16 bases. This CDR3 is built from 16 residues. CDR1 and CDR2 (germline): MGHRA, YSYEKL. The CDR3 DNA sequence: TGCGCCAGCAGCCGAGGGCCGGGCCCTTTCACAGATACGCAGTATTTT. Its translation is CASSRGPGPFTDTQYF.

The chain has TRBV24-1 and TRBJ1-1; D remains ambiguous. This CDR3 has 15 amino acids. The germline V gene has CDR1 KGHDR and CDR2 SFDVKD. The V gene lost 1 base and the J gene lost 2 bases, with 10 bases spanning the gap. CDR3 DNA sequence: TGTGCCACCAGTGATTTAAGAGAGGATAACACTGAAGCTTTCTTT. Translated: CATSDLREDNTEAFF.